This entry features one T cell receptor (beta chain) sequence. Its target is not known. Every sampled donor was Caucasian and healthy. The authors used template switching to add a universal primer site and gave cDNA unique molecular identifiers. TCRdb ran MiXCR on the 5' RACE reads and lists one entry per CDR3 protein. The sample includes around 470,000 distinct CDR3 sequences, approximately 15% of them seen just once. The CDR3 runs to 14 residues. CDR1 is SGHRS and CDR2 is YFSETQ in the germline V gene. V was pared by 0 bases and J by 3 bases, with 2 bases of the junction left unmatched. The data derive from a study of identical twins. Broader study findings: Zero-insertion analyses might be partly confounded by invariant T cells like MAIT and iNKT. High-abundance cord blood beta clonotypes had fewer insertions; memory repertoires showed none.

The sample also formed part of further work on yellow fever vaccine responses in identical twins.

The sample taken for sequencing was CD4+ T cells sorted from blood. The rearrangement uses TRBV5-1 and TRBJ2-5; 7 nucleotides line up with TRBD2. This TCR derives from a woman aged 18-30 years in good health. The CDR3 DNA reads TGCGCCAGCAGCTTGGATGCGGGAGAAGAGACCCAGTACTTC. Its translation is CASSLDAGEETQYF.